Below, 15 T cell receptor beta chains from the same sample are listed, as sequenced in a study of cytomegalovirus exposure and HLA in healthy donors. PCR amplification relied on 60 Vbeta primers (plus 13 Jbeta primers). The data were produced by immunoSEQ multiplex PCR, yet TCRdb's version contains in-frame clones alone and is incomplete. The data show some 150,000 clones, around 78% seen once. Sequenced sample: PBMCs. All receptors come from a middle-aged man in good health and CMV-seronegative.

V usage is TRBV19 and J usage is TRBJ1-1, with 9 bases aligning to TRBD1. Unmatched junction bases numbered 2, after V lost 5 bases and J lost 4 bases. CDR1 LNHDA and CDR2 SQIVND come from the germline V gene (reference sequence). The CDR3 consists of 13 residues. CDR3 residues: CASSPTGGTEAFF. The CDR3 DNA is TGTGCCAGTAGTCCGACAGGGGGCACTGAAGCTTTCTTT.

This clone was seen more than once but under ten times. This chain connects TRBV15 to TRBJ1-1; 7 bases fit TRBD1. The CDR3 spans 15 residues. Germline CDR1 reads LNHNV; CDR2 reads YYDKDF (reference sequence). V shed 4 bases and J 0 bases; nucleotides not matched to a gene: 5. CDR3 coding DNA: TGTGCCACCAGCAACTCAGGGGGGATGAACACTGAAGCTTTCTTT. Encoded protein: CATSNSGGMNTEAFF.

This chain joins TRBV19 and TRBJ1-5; a possible D gene is TRBD1 (5 bases). Germline V gene sequence: CDR1 LNHDA, CDR2 SQIVND (reference sequence). V lost 8 bases, J lost 0 bases, and 14 bases lay in between. The CDR3 spans 15 residues. CDR3 residues: CASRSGRYSNQPQHF. The CDR3 region has the DNA TGTGCCAGTCGTTCAGGGCGTTATAGCAATCAGCCCCAGCATTTT.

The chain carries TRBV9 and TRBJ2-1; the D gene is possibly TRBD1 (5 bases). The CDR3 is 14 amino acids. Germline-derived CDR1 and CDR2 are SGDLS and YYNGEE. V was shortened by 0 bases and J by 6 bases, with 10 bases between the two germline ends. The CDR3 DNA is TGTGCCAGCAGCGTAGGCGGACAAGGCAATGAGCAGTTCTTC. Its protein is CASSVGGQGNEQFF.

V usage is TRBV19 and J usage is TRBJ2-7, with D maybe TRBD2 (6 bases). The CDR3 runs to 15 residues. Germline V lookup: CDR1 LNHDA, CDR2 SQIVND (reference sequence). Deletions cut 1 base from V and 3 bases from J, with 13 bases between. CDR3 protein: CASSIGQGLGYEQYF. In nucleotides, the CDR3 is TGTGCCAGTAGTATAGGTCAGGGACTGGGCTACGAGCAGTACTTC.

For the CDR3, the DNA is TGTGCCAGTAGTATATTGGGGACAGGGGAGGATAGCAATCAGCCCCAGCATTTT. Translation: CASSILGTGEDSNQPQHF. V gene TRBV19 combines with J gene TRBJ1-5, with 10 nucleotides matching TRBD1. V lost 2 bases and J lost 0; bases outside the gene matches: 7. The CDR3 is made up of 18 amino acids. Germline CDR1 and CDR2: LNHDA and SQIVND (reference sequence).

The genes are TRBV19 and TRBJ2-5, with 7 nucleotides matching TRBD2. The better agreement between TRBJ2-7 and the DNA end casts doubt on the J call. In germline, CDR1 is LNHDA, CDR2 SQIVND (reference sequence). CDR3 length: 14 amino acids. CDR3 nucleotide sequence: TGTGCCAGTAGTGGGCGGCGGGGGACCTACGAGCAGTACTTC. Protein product: CASSGRRGTYEQYF.

This rearrangement joins TRBV6-1 to TRBJ2-7, with 7 positions matching TRBD1. With 6 bases clipped from V and 3 bases from J, the junction kept 11 bases outside the gene matches. This CDR3 spans 15 amino acids. Germline CDR1 is MNHNS and CDR2 is SASEGT. The CDR3 here is CASRENRDRVYEQYF. The CDR3 nucleotides read TGTGCCAGCAGAGAAAACCGGGACAGAGTCTACGAGCAGTACTTC.

This clone has a handful of counts. The chain recombines TRBV19 with TRBJ2-2, with 13 bases matching TRBD2. The V and J ends lost 0 bases and 5 bases, in that order; junction bases with no gene match: 9. The CDR3 is 19 amino acids. Germline CDR1 and CDR2: LNHDA and SQIVND (reference sequence). The CDR3 nucleotides read TGTGCCAGTAGTATAGATGGACTAGCGGGGGTAAGAGGGACCGGGGAGCTGTTTTTT. This codes for CASSIDGLAGVRGTGELFF.

The J gene is TRBJ2-5, the V gene TRBV5-1; perhaps TRBD1 as D (6 bases). The ends were cut back, 4 bases at V and 5 bases at J, with 15 bases in the middle. Germline loops: CDR1 SGHRS, CDR2 YFSETQ. This CDR3 region has 14 residues. Here the CDR3 DNA reads TGCGCCAGCAGCCAAAAAACAGGGACGGAGACCCAGTACTTC. Its protein product is CASSQKTGTETQYF.

The V and J genes are TRBV7-9 and TRBJ2-1, with 7 bases fitting TRBD2. The CDR3 covers 17 residues. Germline V gene lookup returns CDR1 SEHNR and CDR2 FQNEAQ (reference sequence). Trimming removed 5 bases from V and 9 bases from J; junction bases left unmatched: 19. In DNA form, the CDR3 reads TGTGCCAGCAGCCACCGACTAGCTCGAGGCGGGCCAGGTGAGCAGTTCTTC. Its protein product is CASSHRLARGGPGEQFF.

V gene TRBV4-3 combines with J gene TRBJ1-3; a possible D gene is TRBD1 (6 bases). The CDR3 sequence is 13 residues long. Trimming took 0 bases from V and 8 from J, leaving 8 bases between them. The germline gives CDR1 LGHNA, CDR2 YSLEER. This chain's CDR3 is CASSQDRGHTIYF. CDR3 nucleotides: TGCGCCAGCAGCCAAGACAGGGGACACACCATATATTTT.

The gene calls are TRBV5-1 and TRBJ1-2, with D possibly being TRBD1 (5 bases). The CDR3 is made up of 15 amino acids. Per the germline V gene, CDR1 is SGHRS and CDR2 is YFSETQ. V lost 4 bases, J lost 3 bases, and 16 bases lay in between. CDR3 residues: CASSRNIRADYGYTF. CDR3 nucleotides: TGCGCCAGCAGCCGCAATATCAGGGCGGACTATGGCTACACCTTC.

This rearrangement joins TRBV7-2 to TRBJ2-1; 9 positions agree with TRBD2. CDR3 length: 17 residues. Germline loops: CDR1 SGHTA, CDR2 FQGNSA. The trim removed 4 bases at V and 7 bases at J, leaving 14 bases unmatched. The CDR3 region is CASSSSRLAGVGNEQFF. CDR3 DNA sequence: TGTGCCAGCAGCTCCTCCCGGTTAGCGGGAGTGGGGAATGAGCAGTTCTTC.

The chain joins TRBV11-2 to TRBJ2-7; 7 nucleotides line up with TRBD2. The V gene's germline CDR1 is SGHAT and CDR2 FQNNGV. The trim removed 5 bases at V and 3 bases at J, leaving 13 bases unmatched. The CDR3 has 16 residues. The CDR3 protein is CASSLTWEGRGYEQYF. CDR3 sequence (DNA): TGTGCCAGCAGCCTAACGTGGGAGGGCCGGGGCTACGAGCAGTACTTC.